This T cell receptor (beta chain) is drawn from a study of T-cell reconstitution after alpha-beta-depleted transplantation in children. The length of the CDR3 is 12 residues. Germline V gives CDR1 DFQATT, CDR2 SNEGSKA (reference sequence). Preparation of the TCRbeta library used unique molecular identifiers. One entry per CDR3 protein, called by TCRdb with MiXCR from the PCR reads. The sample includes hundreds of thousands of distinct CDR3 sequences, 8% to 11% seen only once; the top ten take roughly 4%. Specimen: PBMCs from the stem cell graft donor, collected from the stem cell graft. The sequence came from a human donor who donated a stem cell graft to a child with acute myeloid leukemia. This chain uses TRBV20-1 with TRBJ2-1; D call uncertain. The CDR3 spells CSAPLRYNEQFF. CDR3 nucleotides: TGCAGCGCCCCCCTCCGCTACAATGAGCAGTTCTTC.